Below are 17 T cell receptor beta chains sequenced from a single sample in a study of cytotoxic CD8 clonotypes in ibrutinib-treated CLL. Clones were read by immunoSEQ multiplex PCR, and TCRdb kept only the in-frame ones, dropping some. This repertoire shows roughly 58,000 clones, roughly 54% found once; its top ten account for roughly a quarter. Sequences were derived from PBMCs, sampled at disease progression, from a patient treated with ibrutinib. The source is a human donor with chronic lymphocytic leukemia.

The chain joins TRBV9 to TRBJ2-5; TRBD1 agrees at 7 bases. Germline CDR1 reads SGDLS; CDR2 reads YYNGEE. The CDR3 runs 15 residues. With 5 bases clipped from V and 4 bases from J, the junction kept 11 bases outside the gene matches. The CDR3 region has the DNA TGTGCCAGCAGTCGTAGTACAGGGGTGGGAGAGACCCAGTACTTC. Protein product: CASSRSTGVGETQYF.

The chain combines TRBV14 with TRBJ1-1; D not resolved. The CDR3 sequence is 15 residues long. V was cut by 2 bases and J by 0 bases, with 10 bases left in between. CDR1 SGHDN and CDR2 FVKESK come from the germline V gene. The CDR3 is CASSQTLSVNTEAFF. The CDR3 DNA sequence: TGTGCCAGCAGCCAAACCCTATCAGTGAACACTGAAGCTTTCTTT.

The rearrangement links TRBV6-5 to TRBJ1-5; no clear D gene. Looked up from germline, CDR1 is MNHEY and CDR2 is SVGAGI. The ends were cut back, 5 bases at V and 7 bases at J, with 6 bases in the middle. The CDR3 contains 11 residues. Here the CDR3 DNA reads TGTGCCAGCAGTAAAAGCCAGCCCCAGCATTTT. Encoded protein: CASSKSQPQHF.

This sequence joins TRBV6-1 and TRBJ1-5; D gene ambiguous. The CDR3 is made up of 13 amino acids. Trimming left V 0 bases short and J 4 bases short, with 4 bases between. Germline CDR1 is MNHNS and CDR2 is SASEGT. The CDR3 loop reads CASSEATNQPQHF. The CDR3 DNA sequence: TGTGCCAGCAGTGAAGCCACGAATCAGCCCCAGCATTTT.

The chain links TRBV5-4 to TRBJ1-2; 7 nucleotides agree with TRBD1. CDR1 and CDR2 (germline): SGHNT, YYREEE (reference sequence). V was clipped by 4 bases and J by 6 bases; unmatched bases: 15. This CDR3 region has 16 residues. The CDR3 bases are TGTGCCAGCAGCCTGAACTGGGCCCAGGACAGGCATGGCTACACCTTC. It codes for CASSLNWAQDRHGYTF.

The chain recombines TRBV30 with TRBJ1-5, with TRBD1 matching 7 bases. The germline V gene has CDR1 GTSNPN and CDR2 SVGIG (reference sequence). This CDR3 has 15 amino acids. J lost 4 bases, V lost 3 bases, and 9 bases had no gene match. CDR3 loop: CAWSENSGGNQPQHF. The CDR3 DNA sequence: TGTGCCTGGAGCGAGAATTCAGGGGGGAATCAGCCCCAGCATTTT.

This clone has a count of ten or more. The chain combines TRBV28 with TRBJ1-2; D not certain. Trimming took off 3 bases at V and 5 bases at J, with 10 bases between the two ends. Germline V gives CDR1 MDHEN, CDR2 SYDVKM. This CDR3 contains 13 residues. The CDR3 loop is CASSLLTDYGYTF. CDR3 DNA: TGTGCCAGCAGTTTGTTAACAGATTATGGCTACACCTTC.

This chain links TRBV6-1 with TRBJ1-4; D ambiguous. Germline-derived CDR1 and CDR2 are MNHNS and SASEGT. This CDR3 region has 13 residues. V lost 7 bases and J 7 bases, leaving 13 bases between the germline ends. CDR3: CASKTAGGEKLFF. The CDR3 DNA sequence: TGTGCCAGCAAGACGGCCGGCGGTGAAAAACTGTTTTTT.

The V gene is TRBV11-2, the J gene TRBJ2-2; D remains unclear. This CDR3 has 14 amino acids. Trimming shortened V by 1 base and J by 7 bases, and 10 bases separated the two germline ends. The germline gives CDR1 SGHAT, CDR2 FQNNGV. The CDR3 DNA reads as TGTGCCAGCAGCTTAGGCTTAGGGTTCGGGGAGCTGTTTTTT. Protein: CASSLGLGFGELFF.

This clone came up a few times. CDR3 coding DNA: TGTGCCAGCAGCCAAGGACTAGAATTGGAGACCCAGTACTTC. It specifies CASSQGLELETQYF. This chain joins TRBV4-2 and TRBJ2-5; D is possibly TRBD2 (6 bases). Between the trimmed V and J ends, which lost 1 base and 5 bases, there was a span of 11 bases. This CDR3 region has 14 residues. Germline CDR1 and CDR2: LGHNA and YNFKEQ.

The CDR3 spells CASSHNSGGGGYTF. The CDR3 region has the DNA TGTGCCAGCAGCCACAATTCAGGGGGTGGTGGCTACACCTTC. The chain employs TRBV7-9 and TRBJ1-2; 7 bases line up with TRBD1. Germline V lookup: CDR1 SEHNR, CDR2 FQNEAQ (reference sequence). Trimming at V came to 5 bases and at J to 7 bases, leaving 10 bases not matched to a gene. The CDR3 has 14 amino acids. The whole variable domain, filled in from reference TRBV7-9 and TRBJ1-2, reads DTGVSQNPRHKITKRGQNVTFRCDPISEHNRLYWYRQTLGQGPEFLTYFQNEAQLEKSRLLSDRFSAERPKGSFSTLEIQRTEQGDSAMYLCASSHNSGGGGYTFGSGTRLTVV.

The chain employs TRBV18 and TRBJ2-7, with 7 bases lining up with TRBD1. V trimming: 2 bases; J trimming: 4 bases; junction bases outside the gene matches: 8. Germline V lookup: CDR1 KGHSH, CDR2 LQKENI. The CDR3 has 15 amino acids. CDR3 in DNA: TGTGCCAGCTCACCAGGGACAGACAGGCTATACGAGCAGTACTTC. Protein: CASSPGTDRLYEQYF.

V usage is TRBV11-2 and J usage is TRBJ2-7; possibly TRBD2 for D (6 bases). The CDR3 spans 15 residues. Germline lookup yields CDR1 SGHAT and CDR2 FQNNGV. V dropped 1 base and J dropped 2 bases, with 12 bases sitting between them. This chain's CDR3 is CASSLGGDGAYEQYF. CDR3 sequence (DNA): TGTGCCAGCAGCTTAGGGGGGGACGGGGCCTACGAGCAGTACTTC.

This chain joins TRBV27 and TRBJ2-5; tentatively, D is TRBD2 (6 bases). V was shortened by 5 bases and J by 0 bases, with 10 bases between the two germline ends. In germline, CDR1 is MNHEY, CDR2 SMNVEV (reference sequence). The CDR3 has 14 residues. For the CDR3, the DNA is TGTGCCAGCAGTCCCTGGGACTACCAAGAGACCCAGTACTTC. Protein sequence: CASSPWDYQETQYF.

This chain joins TRBV6-1 and TRBJ2-7, with TRBD1 as a possible D gene (5 bases). V lost 3 bases and J lost 2, with 11 bases in between. Germline CDR1 reads MNHNS; CDR2 reads SASEGT. This CDR3 has 14 residues. CDR3 bases: TGTGCCAGCAGTGAGACAGCTATAACCTACGAGCAGTACTTC. Translating gives CASSETAITYEQYF.

J is TRBJ2-3 and V is TRBV7-2, with D perhaps TRBD1 (5 bases). The V end was cut by 5 bases, the J end by 2 bases, with 14 bases between. Germline V gene lookup returns CDR1 SGHTA and CDR2 FQGNSA. This CDR3 has 15 amino acids. The CDR3 DNA sequence: TGTGCCAGCAGCCGACAGAACGCTCACACAGATACGCAGTATTTT. It specifies CASSRQNAHTDTQYF.

The chain has TRBV7-9 and TRBJ2-3; no definite D call. Deletions cut 3 bases from V and 6 bases from J, with 1 base between. Per germline, CDR1 SEHNR and CDR2 FQNEAQ (reference sequence). CDR3 length: 10 amino acids. CDR3 amino acids: CASSLDTQYF. As DNA, the CDR3 is TGTGCCAGCAGCTTGGATACGCAGTATTTT.